This TCR beta chain was retrieved from a study of T cell responses to AZD1222 COVID-19 vaccine. Germline V gene data show CDR1 as MNHEY and CDR2 as SMNVEV (reference sequence). CDR3 size: 15 residues. The V end lost 4 bases, the J end lost 7 bases, and 17 bases lay between the germline ends. In the case of this clone: Its antigen remains unknown.

General study results and limits: Spike-wide coverage was observed for vaccine-associated CD4 TCRs, with dominant responses at 160-218 and 743-854.

TCRdb keeps only in-frame clones here, not all; method: immunoSEQ multiplex PCR. The data contain roughly 180,000 clones, 80% to 95% of them seen just once; the ten biggest clones take up approximately 1.7%. This TCR came from an adult who received the AZD1222 COVID-19 vaccine. This sequence joins TRBV27 and TRBJ2-4; weak D call: TRBD1 (5 bases). Sample: peripheral blood, taken 28 days after the second AZD1222 dose. The CDR3 spells CASSSPFQGLNIQYF. In nucleotides, the CDR3 is TGTGCCAGCAGTTCCCCCTTCCAGGGCCTTAACATTCAGTACTTC.